These 30 T cell receptor beta chains share one sample of origin, sequenced in a study of technical replicates of blood from several donors (TCRdb year 2017). The library was made by the immunoSEQ multiplex PCR assay. TCRdb took over this immuneACCESS table, retaining in-frame rearrangements with V and J assigned. Such tables are incomplete; in checked studies, under half of the missing clones stem from an unresolved V gene, and the remainder is unexplained. For this sample the table gives about 56,000 clones, of which around 96% were detected only once. About 3% of the sample is in the top ten clones. Sequenced input: PBMCs. These receptors all come from a human donor in good health. Some clones in this sample may be carry-over from other donors' samples.

By sample share, this clone is medium-sized (0.01 to 0.1%). The chain joins TRBV4-1 to TRBJ1-2, with D possibly TRBD1 on 5 matching bases. CDR3 size: 15 residues. V dropped 5 bases and J dropped 0 bases, with 13 bases sitting between them. CDR1 and CDR2 (germline): MGHRA, YSYEKL. CDR3 amino acids: CASSWKGDTNYGYTF. As DNA, the CDR3 is TGCGCCAGCAGCTGGAAAGGGGATACTAACTATGGCTACACCTTC.

This rearrangement joins TRBV13 to TRBJ1-2, with 9 bases matching TRBD1. Per the germline V gene, CDR1 is PRHDT and CDR2 is FYEKMQ (reference sequence). The CDR3 has 13 amino acids. V shed 5 bases, J shed 8 bases, and the junction held 6 bases outside the gene matches. Written as DNA, the CDR3 is TGTGCCAGCAGCGGAACAGGGGGCGCGGGCTACACCTTC. It codes for CASSGTGGAGYTF.

Only a few counts were recorded for this clone. The chain joins TRBV7-9 to TRBJ1-4, with D uncertain. Trimming pared 2 bases from V and 4 bases from J, leaving 8 bases between. The CDR3 extends over 14 amino acids. Looked up from germline, CDR1 is SEHNR and CDR2 is FQNEAQ (reference sequence). The CDR3 coding sequence is TGTGCCAGCAGCTTATCAGAATATAATGAAAAACTGTTTTTT. It specifies CASSLSEYNEKLFF.

The chain uses TRBV5-6 and TRBJ2-7, with 7 bases that match TRBD2. V shed 2 bases, J shed 6 bases, and the junction held 14 bases outside the gene matches. This CDR3 has 16 amino acids. Germline CDR1 reads SGHDT; CDR2 reads YYEEEE. CDR3 residues: CASSFGGGIIGVEQYF. The CDR3 DNA follows: TGTGCCAGCAGCTTTGGGGGGGGAATTATAGGTGTCGAGCAGTACTTC. The full variable domain, completed using reference TRBV5-6 and TRBJ2-7, is DAGVTQSPTHLIKTRGQQVTLRCSPKSGHDTVSWYQQALGQGPQFIFQYYEEEERQRGNFPDRFSGHQFPNYSSELNVNALLLGDSALYLCASSFGGGIIGVEQYFGPGTRLTVT.

V and J are TRBV5-1 and TRBJ1-1, with TRBD1 matching over 7 bases. After removal of 3 bases from V and 2 bases from J, the junction contained 7 bases not matched to a gene. Germline V gene sequence: CDR1 SGHRS, CDR2 YFSETQ. This CDR3 has 15 residues. CDR3 DNA sequence: TGCGCCAGCAGCTATCGGACAGGAGGAAACACTGAAGCTTTCTTT. Translating it yields CASSYRTGGNTEAFF. Supplemented by reference TRBV5-1 and TRBJ1-1, the full variable domain reads KAGVTQTPRYLIKTRGQQVTLSCSPISGHRSVSWYQQTPGQGLQFLFEYFSETQRNKGNFPGRFSGRQFSNSRSEMNVSTLELGDSALYLCASSYRTGGNTEAFFGQGTRLTVV.

The chain uses TRBV18 and TRBJ1-2; perhaps TRBD1 as D (5 bases). The CDR3 is 15 residues long. Trimming left V 1 base short and J 7 bases short, with 16 bases between. CDR1 is KGHSH and CDR2 is LQKENI in the germline V gene. The CDR3: CASSPQGTPTSGYTF. The DNA of the CDR3 is TGTGCCAGCTCACCACAAGGGACTCCGACATCTGGCTACACCTTC.

In DNA form, the CDR3 reads TGTGCCAGCTCAACTTCCCAGGGCACATGGGCCGAGGCTTTCTTT. Amino acids: CASSTSQGTWAEAFF. The chain is built from TRBV18 and TRBJ1-1, with a tentative D call TRBD1 (5 bases). This CDR3 has 15 residues. V gave up 5 bases and J gave up 11 bases, with 24 bases separating them. The germline gives CDR1 KGHSH, CDR2 LQKENI.

DNA for the CDR3: TGTGCCAGCAGCTTGGGGAGCGGGATAGGGAATGAGCAGTTCTTC. Protein: CASSLGSGIGNEQFF. This chain links TRBV5-8 with TRBJ2-1, with 7 positions matching TRBD2. Looked up from germline, CDR1 is SGHTS and CDR2 is YDEGEE. The trim removed 0 bases at V and 7 bases at J, leaving 7 bases unmatched. The CDR3 consists of 15 residues.

This clone was detected once. The genes are TRBV5-1 and TRBJ2-1, with TRBD2 identical over 13 bases. Germline assignment: CDR1 SGHRS and CDR2 YFSETQ. The CDR3 covers 17 residues. V shed 2 bases, J shed 3 bases, and the junction held 5 bases outside the gene matches. The CDR3 nucleotides read TGCGCCAGCAGCTTTCACGGGACTAGCGGGGTCTACAATGAGCAGTTCTTC. Amino acid sequence: CASSFHGTSGVYNEQFF.

The chain employs TRBV19 and TRBJ1-6, with D perhaps matching TRBD1 (6 bases). The length of the CDR3 is 16 residues. Trimming removed 3 bases at V and 7 bases at J, with 16 bases between. CDR1 and CDR2 from the germline V gene are LNHDA and SQIVND (reference sequence). Written as DNA, the CDR3 is TGTGCCAGTAGTATCGGGGGGGCCGCCCCCAATTCACCCCTCCACTTT. Protein product: CASSIGGAAPNSPLHF.

This chain links TRBV19 with TRBJ1-6; 10 nucleotides match TRBD1. V lost 5 bases and J lost 9; bases outside the gene matches: 7. CDR1 LNHDA and CDR2 SQIVND come from the germline V gene (reference sequence). This CDR3 has 15 residues. CDR3 residues: CASSVRTGGGSPLHF. In nucleotides, the CDR3 is TGTGCCAGTAGTGTCCGGACAGGGGGGGGTTCACCCCTCCACTTT.

The chain employs TRBV7-9 and TRBJ2-1, with D unclear. Trimming pared 3 bases from V and 8 bases from J, leaving 11 bases between. This CDR3 region has 13 residues. Looked up from germline, CDR1 is SEHNR and CDR2 is FQNEAQ (reference sequence). CDR3: CASSLSQVHEQFF. The CDR3 coding sequence is TGTGCCAGCAGCTTGTCGCAGGTCCATGAGCAGTTCTTC.

The CDR3 sequence is CASSSSGATYYEQYF. The CDR3 coding sequence is TGCGCCAGCAGCTCTAGCGGGGCTACCTACTACGAGCAGTACTTC. The genes are TRBV5-1 and TRBJ2-7; 9 nucleotides match TRBD2. V lost 3 bases and J lost 3; bases outside the gene matches: 7. The CDR3 has 15 amino acids. Per germline, CDR1 SGHRS and CDR2 YFSETQ. Variable domain in full (rest from reference TRBV5-1 and TRBJ2-7): KAGVTQTPRYLIKTRGQQVTLSCSPISGHRSVSWYQQTPGQGLQFLFEYFSETQRNKGNFPGRFSGRQFSNSRSEMNVSTLELGDSALYLCASSSSGATYYEQYFGPGTRLTVT.

The CDR3 spells CSTDMADEQFF. The CDR3 region has the DNA TGCAGTACCGATATGGCGGATGAGCAGTTCTTC. The rearrangement uses TRBV20-1 and TRBJ2-1; D remains ambiguous. V was clipped by 8 bases and J by 8 bases, with 13 bases between them. The CDR3 contains 11 residues. CDR1 DFQATT and CDR2 SNEGSKA come from the germline V gene (reference sequence).

The chain recombines TRBV5-1 with TRBJ1-6, with 7 bases identical to TRBD1. The J segment lost 10 bases and the V segment lost 2 bases, leaving 12 bases of the junction unmatched. The germline V gene encodes CDR1 SGHRS and CDR2 YFSETQ. The CDR3 runs to 16 residues. CDR3 DNA sequence: TGCGCCAGCAGCTTCCATGGACAGGATAATGGGTCACCCCTCCACTTT. It is translated as CASSFHGQDNGSPLHF.

This chain uses TRBV4-1 with TRBJ1-2; maybe TRBD1 (5 bases). Germline CDR1 is MGHRA and CDR2 is YSYEKL. Deletions cut 0 bases from V and 3 bases from J, with 8 bases between. This CDR3 region has 14 residues. CDR3 DNA sequence: TGCGCCAGCAGCCAAGATTGGGGGGACTATGGCTACACCTTC. The encoded protein is CASSQDWGDYGYTF.

The chain is built from TRBV6-5 and TRBJ1-1; D unclear. Germline CDR1 MNHEY, CDR2 SVGAGI. This CDR3 has 13 residues. The V end was cut by 5 bases, the J end by 4 bases, with 11 bases between. CDR3 residues: CASSLAVGTEAFF. The CDR3 DNA follows: TGTGCCAGCAGTCTCGCGGTTGGCACTGAAGCTTTCTTT.

The chain links TRBV7-2 to TRBJ2-5; 10 positions match TRBD2. The length of the CDR3 is 15 residues. Germline V CDR1 and CDR2: SGHTA, FQGNSA. Losses at the gene ends were 3 bases for V and 3 bases for J; bases not matched to a gene: 4. CDR3 residues: CASSFRTSGKETQYF. In nucleotides, the CDR3 is TGTGCCAGCAGCTTCCGGACTAGCGGAAAAGAGACCCAGTACTTC.

J is TRBJ1-3 and V is TRBV7-6, with D uncertain. V shed 4 bases and J shed 4 bases, with 20 bases lying between them. CDR3 length: 17 amino acids. Looked up from germline, CDR1 is SGHVS and CDR2 is FNYEAQ. CDR3 protein: CASSSRTPAAGGNTIYF. CDR3 coding DNA: TGTGCCAGCAGCTCGAGAACACCCGCCGCGGGAGGAAACACCATATATTTT.

The CDR3 nucleotides are TGCGCCAGCAGCTTAACGAGGATGACTGAAGCTTTCTTT. It encodes CASSLTRMTEAFF. The rearrangement links TRBV4-3 to TRBJ1-1, with no clear D. The CDR3 has 13 residues. Between the trimmed V and J ends, which lost 5 bases and 5 bases, there was a span of 12 bases. Germline lookup yields CDR1 LGHNA and CDR2 YSLEER.

The chain joins TRBV5-6 to TRBJ2-7; tentatively, D is TRBD1 (5 bases). The V gene lost 5 bases and the J gene lost 0 bases, with 15 bases spanning the gap. Looked up from germline, CDR1 is SGHDT and CDR2 is YYEEEE. The CDR3 is 15 amino acids. CDR3 DNA: TGTGCCAGCAGTTCGTACACAGGTCCCTCCTACGAGCAGTACTTC. Its translation: CASSSYTGPSYEQYF.

The J gene is TRBJ2-5, the V gene TRBV7-8; 13 nucleotides align to TRBD2. The germline CDR1 and CDR2 sequences are SGHVS and FQNEAQ. J was trimmed by 5 bases and V by 5 bases; bases with no gene match: 5. The CDR3 runs 15 residues. The CDR3 DNA follows: TGTGCCAGCAGCCCCGGACTAGCGGGAGCGGAGACCCAGTACTTC. Translating gives CASSPGLAGAETQYF.

The chain links TRBV5-4 to TRBJ2-2; 11 positions match TRBD2. The CDR3 extends over 16 amino acids. The V and J ends lost 3 bases and 5 bases, in that order; junction bases with no gene match: 6. Germline CDR1 is SGHNT and CDR2 is YYREEE (reference sequence). CDR3 amino acids: CASSSLAGGTTGELFF. Here the CDR3 DNA reads TGTGCCAGCAGCTCTTTAGCGGGAGGGACTACCGGGGAGCTGTTTTTT.

In this sample, this clone turned up once. The chain uses TRBV5-1 and TRBJ1-1; TRBD1 matches at 12 bases. The CDR3 sequence is 16 residues long. Germline V gene data show CDR1 as SGHRS and CDR2 as YFSETQ. V was pared by 5 bases and J by 1 base, with 6 bases of the junction left unmatched. In DNA form, the CDR3 reads TGCGCCAGCAGAGGTGGGACAGGGGGCCGGAACACTGAAGCTTTCTTT. It yields the protein CASRGGTGGRNTEAFF.

This clone was recorded at least ten times. The rearrangement joins TRBV6-1 to TRBJ1-6; 7 bases are shared with TRBD1. The J segment lost 7 bases and the V segment lost 6 bases, leaving 9 bases of the junction unmatched. CDR3 size: 15 residues. The germline gives CDR1 MNHNS, CDR2 SASEGT. CDR3 residues: CASRDRDRLNSPLHF. The CDR3 DNA reads TGTGCCAGCAGGGACCGGGACAGATTGAATTCACCCCTCCACTTT.

This chain joins TRBV7-2 and TRBJ1-2, with 7 bases fitting TRBD1. CDR3 size: 14 residues. Germline V lookup: CDR1 SGHTA, CDR2 FQGNSA. V lost 2 bases and J lost 3; bases outside the gene matches: 3. CDR3: CASSLSGQHYGYTF. CDR3 sequence (DNA): TGTGCCAGCAGCTTATCGGGACAGCACTATGGCTACACCTTC.

The chain employs TRBV5-4 and TRBJ2-2, with 10 bases matching TRBD1. V gave up 5 bases and J gave up 4 bases; unmatched junction bases: 8. CDR3 length equals 16 residues. CDR1 is SGHNT, CDR2 YYREEE, per germline (reference sequence). CDR3 sequence (DNA): TGTGCCAGCAGTCTTAGACAGGGGGCCGGCACCGGGGAGCTGTTTTTT. It specifies CASSLRQGAGTGELFF.

The chain links TRBV7-3 to TRBJ2-3; 12 bases fit TRBD2. Germline V CDR1 and CDR2: SGHTA, FQGTGA. The CDR3 runs to 18 residues. V was pared by 0 bases and J by 4 bases, with 8 bases of the junction left unmatched. This CDR3 is CASSLTASGGARADTQYF. CDR3 in DNA: TGTGCCAGCAGCTTAACAGCTAGCGGGGGGGCTCGGGCAGATACGCAGTATTTT.

This clone was counted once. This chain connects TRBV5-4 to TRBJ2-1, with 9 bases aligning to TRBD2. The CDR3 spans 19 residues. J lost 7 bases, V lost 4 bases, and 21 bases had no gene match. Germline V gene lookup returns CDR1 SGHNT and CDR2 YYREEE (reference sequence). CDR3 sequence: CASSPPGVERGALKNEQFF. For the CDR3, the DNA is TGTGCCAGCAGCCCCCCGGGGGTGGAGCGGGGGGCTCTAAAGAATGAGCAGTTCTTC.

The chain links TRBV15 to TRBJ2-3, with no clear D. CDR1 is LNHNV, CDR2 YYDKDF, per germline (reference sequence). This CDR3 has 13 amino acids. The CDR3 spells CATQHGFTDTQYF. CDR3 DNA: TGTGCTACACAACACGGGTTCACAGATACGCAGTATTTT.